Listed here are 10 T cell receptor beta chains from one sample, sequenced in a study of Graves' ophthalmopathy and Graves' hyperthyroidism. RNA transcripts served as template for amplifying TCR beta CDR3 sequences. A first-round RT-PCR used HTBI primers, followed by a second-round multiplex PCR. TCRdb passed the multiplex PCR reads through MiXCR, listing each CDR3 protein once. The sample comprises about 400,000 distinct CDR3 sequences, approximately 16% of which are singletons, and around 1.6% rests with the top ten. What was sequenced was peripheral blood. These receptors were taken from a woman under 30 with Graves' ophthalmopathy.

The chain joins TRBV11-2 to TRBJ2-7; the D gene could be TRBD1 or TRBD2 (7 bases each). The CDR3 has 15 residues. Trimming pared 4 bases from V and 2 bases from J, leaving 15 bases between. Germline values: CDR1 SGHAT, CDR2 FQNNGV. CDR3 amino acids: CASSSWEGATYEQYF. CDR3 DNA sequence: TGTGCCAGCAGCTCCTGGGAGGGGGCTACCTACGAGCAGTACTTC.

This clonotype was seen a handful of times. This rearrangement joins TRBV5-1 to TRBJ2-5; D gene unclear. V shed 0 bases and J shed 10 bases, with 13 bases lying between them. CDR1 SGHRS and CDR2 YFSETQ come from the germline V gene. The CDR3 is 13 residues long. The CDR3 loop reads CASSLGRVTDQYF. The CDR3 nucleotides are TGCGCCAGCAGCTTGGGTAGGGTAACGGACCAGTACTTC.

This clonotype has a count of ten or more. Written as DNA, the CDR3 is TGTGCCAGCAGCTCTGACGACAGGGGTCTTTCCTACGAGCAGTACTTC. As protein: CASSSDDRGLSYEQYF. The chain joins TRBV11-1 to TRBJ2-7; 8 bases agree with TRBD1. Trimming took 4 bases from V and 1 from J; bases not matched to a gene: 9. The CDR3 extends over 16 amino acids. Germline V gives CDR1 SGHAT, CDR2 FQDESV (reference sequence).

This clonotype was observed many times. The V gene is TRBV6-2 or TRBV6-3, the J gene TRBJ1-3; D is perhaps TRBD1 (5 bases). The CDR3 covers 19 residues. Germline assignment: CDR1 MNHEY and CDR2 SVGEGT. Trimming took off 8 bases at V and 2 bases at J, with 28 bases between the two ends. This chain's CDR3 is CASGLPRARERGTGNTIYF. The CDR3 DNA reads TGTGCCAGCGGACTTCCCCGGGCAAGGGAGAGGGGCACTGGAAACACCATATATTTT.

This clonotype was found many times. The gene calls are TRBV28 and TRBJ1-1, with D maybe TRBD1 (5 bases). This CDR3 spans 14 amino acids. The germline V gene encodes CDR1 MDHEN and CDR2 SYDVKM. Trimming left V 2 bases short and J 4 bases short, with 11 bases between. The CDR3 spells CASSLARVSTEAFF. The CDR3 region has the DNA TGTGCCAGCAGTTTAGCCAGGGTGAGCACTGAAGCTTTCTTT.

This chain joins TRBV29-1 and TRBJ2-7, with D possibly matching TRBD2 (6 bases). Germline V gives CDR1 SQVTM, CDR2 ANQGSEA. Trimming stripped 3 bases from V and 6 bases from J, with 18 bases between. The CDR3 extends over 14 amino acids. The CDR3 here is CSVDSGEYPSEQYF. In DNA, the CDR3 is TGCAGCGTTGATTCGGGAGAATACCCCTCCGAGCAGTACTTC.

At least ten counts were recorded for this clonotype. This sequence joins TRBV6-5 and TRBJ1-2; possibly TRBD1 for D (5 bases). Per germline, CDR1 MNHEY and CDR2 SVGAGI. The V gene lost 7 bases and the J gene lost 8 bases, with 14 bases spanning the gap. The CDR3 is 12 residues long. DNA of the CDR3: TGTGCCAGCATGGGGGGGGGGACCGGCTACACCTTC. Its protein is CASMGGGTGYTF.

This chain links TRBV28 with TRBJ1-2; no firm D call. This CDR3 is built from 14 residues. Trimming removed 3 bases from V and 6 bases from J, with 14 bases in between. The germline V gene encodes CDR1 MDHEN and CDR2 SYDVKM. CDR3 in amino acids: CASSLVRGGNGYTF. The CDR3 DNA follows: TGTGCCAGCAGTTTGGTGCGGGGAGGCAATGGCTACACCTTC.

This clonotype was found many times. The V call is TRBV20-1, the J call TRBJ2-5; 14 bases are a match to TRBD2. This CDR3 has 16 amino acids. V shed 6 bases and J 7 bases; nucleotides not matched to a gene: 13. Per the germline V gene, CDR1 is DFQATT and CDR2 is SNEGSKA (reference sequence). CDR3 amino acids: CSAHTGTSGRFGTQYF. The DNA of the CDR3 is TGCAGTGCCCATACGGGGACTAGCGGGAGATTCGGGACCCAGTACTTC.

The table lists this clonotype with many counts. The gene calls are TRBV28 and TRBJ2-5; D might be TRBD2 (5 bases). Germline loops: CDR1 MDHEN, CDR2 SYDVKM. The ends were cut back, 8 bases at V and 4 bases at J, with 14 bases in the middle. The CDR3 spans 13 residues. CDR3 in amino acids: CASVGHGGETQYF. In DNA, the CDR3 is TGTGCCAGCGTAGGCCACGGAGGAGAGACCCAGTACTTC.